A selection of T cell receptor beta chains follows, all from one sample in a study of identical twins. One entry per CDR3 protein, called by TCRdb with MiXCR from the 5' RACE reads. The table records 200,000 to 250,000 distinct CDR3 sequences, around 15% of them present only once. Sequenced material: memory (CD45RO+) T cells sorted from blood. Source of these receptors: a woman between 18 and 29 years old in good health. Each CDR3 is given with its conserved first and last residue. The D gene is left open where the match is weak. Only part of the rows carry a size: once, few, many, or a class if the clone is expanded.

. 15 TRBD1 TRBJ1-1 TRBV7-8 TGTGCCAGCAGCCAACCGGGACAGGGGAACACTGAAGCTTTCTTT CASSQPGQGNTEAFF
. 14 TRBD2 TRBJ2-2 TRBV24-1 TGTGCCACCAGTGGGGGGGGTAACACCGGGGAGCTGTTTTTT CATSGGGNTGELFF
many 14 TRBD1 TRBJ2-3 TRBV6-2/TRBV6-3 TGTGCCAGCAGTTACGGACAGGGGGCAGATACGCAGTATTTT CASSYGQGADTQYF
. 15 . TRBJ2-7 TRBV27 TGTGCCAGCAGTTTAGGACCTAATCCAACCGACGAGCAGTACTTC CASSLGPNPTDEQYF
many 16 . TRBJ2-2 TRBV6-5 TGTGCCAGCAGTTACTCAATTACAGGGCAGGCCGGGGAGCTGTTTTTT CASSYSITGQAGELFF
many 16 TRBD2 TRBJ2-5 TRBV10-3 TGTGCCATCGGGGGTCGAGCGGGAGGAAGGGAAGAGACCCAGTACTTC CAIGGRAGGREETQYF
. 15 . TRBJ2-7 TRBV6-1 TGTGCCAGCCGAGGAATGGACAGATTAGACTACGAGCAGTACTTC CASRGMDRLDYEQYF
many 15 . TRBJ1-1 TRBV12-3/TRBV12-4 TGTGCCAGCACTAGAGGGGGACATACTAACACTGAAGCTTTCTTT CASTRGGHTNTEAFF
few 15 . TRBJ2-4 TRBV3-1 TGTGCCAGCAGTCGTCTTACCGGGGCCAAAAACATTCAGTACTTC CASSRLTGAKNIQYF
. 14 TRBD2 TRBJ2-1 TRBV4-2 TGTGCCAGCAGCCTGGGACTAGACGGGAATGAGCAGTTCTTC CASSLGLDGNEQFF
few 13 . TRBJ2-5 TRBV7-2 TGTGCCAGCAGCCCTCTAGAACGAGGGACCCAGTACTTC CASSPLERGTQYF
. 14 . TRBJ1-6 TRBV9 TGTGCCAGCAGCGTTCGCGGTTTTGGTTCACCCCTCCACTTT CASSVRGFGSPLHF
. 14 . TRBJ2-3 TRBV7-9 TGTGCCAGCAGCCCCGATACAGGGTATGATACGCAGTATTTT CASSPDTGYDTQYF
. 15 . TRBJ2-6 TRBV5-1 TGCGCCAGCAGCTTAGCTAGCTCTGGGGCCAACGTCCTGACTTTC CASSLASSGANVLTF
. 14 TRBD1 TRBJ1-4 TRBV20-1 TGCAGTGCTGAGCGGCAGGGGGCGAGTCCCCAACTGTTTTTT CSAERQGASPQLFF
many 15 . TRBJ2-1 TRBV12-3/TRBV12-4 TGTGCCAGCAGTTTATCACCGGGCTCCTACAATGAGCAGTTCTTC CASSLSPGSYNEQFF
few 14 TRBD2 TRBJ2-5 TRBV6-5 TGTGCCAGCAGTTATGCGGCGGGGGGAGAGACCCAGTACTTC CASSYAAGGETQYF
few 13 . TRBJ2-7 TRBV12-3/TRBV12-4 TGTGCCAGCAGTTTAGGCTTTTCCTACGAGCAGTACTTC CASSLGFSYEQYF
. 16 . TRBJ1-3 TRBV12-3/TRBV12-4 TGTGCCAGCACCTATCGGCCGGGGGGCTCTGGAAACACCATATATTTT CASTYRPGGSGNTIYF
. 15 . TRBJ2-2 TRBV4-2 TGTGCCAGCAGCCATGTCGGACTTACCACCGGGGAGCTGTTTTTT CASSHVGLTTGELFF
. 15 . TRBJ1-5 TRBV18 TGTGCCAGCTCACGAGCCCCGGACAGTAATCAGCCCCAGCATTTT CASSRAPDSNQPQHF
many 11 . TRBJ1-1 TRBV5-1 TGCGCCAGCAGCTTGGATACTGAAGCTTTCTTT CASSLDTEAFF
. 13 . TRBJ1-2 TRBV5-1 TGCGCCAGCAGCTTGGACACAGGGTATGGCTACACCTTC CASSLDTGYGYTF
. 13 TRBD2 TRBJ2-1 TRBV20-1 TGCAGTGCTAGCGGGAGGAGCGACAATGAGCAGTTCTTC CSASGRSDNEQFF
. 12 . TRBJ1-2 TRBV20-1 TGCAGTGCTAAGCCCGGGGGAAATGGCTACACCTTC CSAKPGGNGYTF
few 16 TRBD2 TRBJ2-3 TRBV12-3/TRBV12-4 TGTGCCAGCAGGTGGACGGGAGGGCCAAAGGAAGATACGCAGTATTTT CASRWTGGPKEDTQYF
few 17 TRBD2 TRBJ2-1 TRBV20-1 TGCAGTGCTAGAGATCCCAGAACTAGCGGGAGCAACAATGAGCAGTTCTTC CSARDPRTSGSNNEQFF
few 13 . TRBJ1-1 TRBV6-5 TGTGCCAGCAGTTCAACAGGGTTGGGTGAAGCTTTCTTT CASSSTGLGEAFF
. 17 . TRBJ2-1 TRBV7-9 TGTGCCAGCAGCTTAGCGTTTTGGCGGACCACCTACAATGAGCAGTTCTTC CASSLAFWRTTYNEQFF
. 15 . TRBJ2-3 TRBV7-6 TGTGCCAGCAGCTTAGATCGGGGCCTCACAGATACGCAGTATTTT CASSLDRGLTDTQYF
many 15 . TRBJ1-1 TRBV5-1 TGCGCCAGCAGCTTTGGGGGTGGAATGAACACTGAAGCTTTCTTT CASSFGGGMNTEAFF
. 13 TRBD1 TRBJ2-3 TRBV7-9 TGTGCCAGCAGCCCAGGGACAGTAGATACGCAGTATTTT CASSPGTVDTQYF
. 14 . TRBJ2-6 TRBV27 TGTGCCAGCAGTCTATACTCTGGGGCCAACGTCCTGACTTTC CASSLYSGANVLTF
. 13 . TRBJ1-2 TRBV20-1 TGCAGTGCCCGGGACCGGGTTGGGTATGGCTACACCTTC CSARDRVGYGYTF
few 13 TRBD1 TRBJ1-2 TRBV28 TGTGCCACCCCCGGGACAGGCGCCTATGGCTACACCTTC CATPGTGAYGYTF
few 15 TRBD1 TRBJ1-2 TRBV20-1 TGCAGTGCTACTATCGACAGGGGGCGAGGCTATGGCTACACCTTC CSATIDRGRGYGYTF
few 19 TRBD2 TRBJ2-1 TRBV20-1 TGCAGTGCTAGAGCCGGGACTAGCTCCCCCCCAAGCTCCTACAATGAGCAGTTCTTC CSARAGTSSPPSSYNEQFF
many 13 . TRBJ1-6 TRBV5-1 TGCGCCAGCTCACTCACTTGGGACTCACCCCTCCACTTT CASSLTWDSPLHF
few 12 . TRBJ2-3 TRBV20-1 TGCAGTGCCCCCCGTTCGAGGGATACGCAGTATTTT CSAPRSRDTQYF
. 14 . TRBJ1-2 TRBV6-1 TGTGCCAGCAGTGTGGGGGAGGGCGGCTATGGCTACACCTTC CASSVGEGGYGYTF
. 14 . TRBJ1-1 TRBV3-1 TGTGCCAGCAGCCAAACCGACAGGAGCCTTGAAGCTTTCTTT CASSQTDRSLEAFF
many 14 . TRBJ1-2 TRBV20-1 TGCAGTGCTGGGGGACGGATAGCTAACTATGGCTACACCTTC CSAGGRIANYGYTF
. 18 TRBD2 TRBJ2-3 TRBV19 TGTGCCAGTAGTCCGCGGACTAGCGGGGGCCGTTACACAGATACGCAGTATTTT CASSPRTSGGRYTDTQYF
. 13 TRBD1 TRBJ2-2 TRBV5-5 TGTGCCAGCAGCTGGGACAGGGACGGGGAGCTGTTTTTT CASSWDRDGELFF
few 17 . TRBJ2-1 TRBV4-3 TGCGCCAGCAGCCTCTCTGGGGCGAGACTAGGCAACAATGAGCAGTTCTTC CASSLSGARLGNNEQFF
. 15 TRBD2 TRBJ2-7 TRBV6-5 TGTGCCAGCAGTTACCGCGGACTAGCAGATAACGAGCAGTACTTC CASSYRGLADNEQYF
few 18 TRBD1 TRBJ2-1 TRBV12-5 TGTGCTAGTGGTTTGGTAGTCGCTAGGGGGCACCGGGGAAATGAGCAGTTCTTC CASGLVVARGHRGNEQFF
many 17 TRBD2 TRBJ2-2 TRBV7-2 TGTGCCAGCAGGTCGGGTAGCGGGGGCGCGAACACCGGGGAGCTGTTTTTT CASRSGSGGANTGELFF
. 12 . TRBJ1-1 TRBV20-1 TGCAGTGCCGTCGTTACCAATACTGAAGCTTTCTTT CSAVVTNTEAFF
. 17 TRBD2 TRBJ2-1 TRBV6-1 TGTGCCAGCAGTGCTCCGACTAGCGGGGGGTATTACAATGAGCAGTTCTTC CASSAPTSGGYYNEQFF
few 15 . TRBJ2-5 TRBV6-2/TRBV6-3 TGTGCCAGCAGTTACTTTGGGATGCAAGGAGAGACCCAGTACTTC CASSYFGMQGETQYF
many 13 . TRBJ1-6 TRBV6-5 TGTGCCAGCAGTTACGGGGGAGACTCACCCCTCCACTTT CASSYGGDSPLHF
few 16 TRBD1 TRBJ2-3 TRBV7-9 TGTGCCAGCAGGTCTGACAGGGGGCTAGCACAGAGGACGCAGTATTTT CASRSDRGLAQRTQYF
few 14 . TRBJ1-5 TRBV12-5 TGTGCTAGTGGTTTGCCAGGGACGGGTCAGCCCCAGCATTTT CASGLPGTGQPQHF
few 16 TRBD2 TRBJ2-7 TRBV7-2 TGTGCCAGCAGCTCGCGGCCTAGCGGGAGAACCTACGAGCAGTACTTC CASSSRPSGRTYEQYF
. 13 TRBD2 TRBJ2-7 TRBV20-1 TGCAGTGCCACTCGGACTAGCGGGATCGAGCAGTACTTC CSATRTSGIEQYF
few 15 TRBD2 TRBJ2-3 TRBV20-1 TGCAGTGCTTCCAGGACTAGCGGGAGTCAAGATACGCAGTATTTT CSASRTSGSQDTQYF
many 14 TRBD1 TRBJ1-5 TRBV12-3/TRBV12-4 TGTGCCAGCAGTTTATCCCAGGGGGGACAGCCCCAGCATTTT CASSLSQGGQPQHF
few 15 . TRBJ2-1 TRBV12-3/TRBV12-4 TGTGCCAGCAGTACTACGGGGCAGAGGTACAATGAGCAGTTCTTC CASSTTGQRYNEQFF
. 14 TRBD2 TRBJ2-5 TRBV7-2 TGTGCCAGCAGGGCGACTAGCGGAAGAGAGACCCAGTACTTC CASRATSGRETQYF